This T cell receptor beta chain appears in the sequencing data of a study of T cells after posttransplantation cyclophosphamide (dated by TCRdb to about 2016). Background on the whole study: The study tracked T cell repertoire reconstitution by TRB sequencing after myeloablative bone marrow transplantation using posttransplantation cyclophosphamide as GVHD prophylaxis. Antigen receptor sequencing covered samples from some 35 PTCy-treated patients and approximately 15 of their related bone marrow donors. Blood from all 35 or so PTCy patients who had 1-year posttransplant specimens underwent TRB sequencing. Up to 3 additional blood samples from 2 to 5.2 years after transplant were also TRB-sequenced in 3 patients, as was pretransplant blood from 4 patients. TRA and TRB clonality were tightly correlated in 9 or 10 samples, so subsequent TCR analyses focused on TRB only. Public TRB sequences were queried against a database of over 3,500 sequences associated with responses to pathogens, tumor antigens, self-antigens and alloantigens. The paper as a whole reports these results and caveats: The TRB repertoires of T cells infiltrating skin or GI tract showed only limited overlap with the TRB repertoires of T cells in blood. Donor-recipient similarity was low at 1-2 months but increased during the first year, and donor CD8+ memory clones often dominated later blood repertoires. Across 35 to 55 patients, TRB clonality was highly associated with recipient CMV seropositivity and CMV reactivation, and diversity in PTCy patients was similar to diversity in CNI/methotrexate controls.

For this clone: Its antigen has not been determined. One base away there is no much larger clone; base qualities are not given.

Viable CD3+CD4+ or CD3+CD8+ cells that were CCR7+CD45RA+CD45RO-CD95-CD27+CD28+ were classified as naive T cells. On the day of marrow donation, related bone marrow donors gave peripheral blood samples. Peripheral blood and bone marrow mononuclear cells were isolated by Ficoll-Hypaque density centrifugation and were cryopreserved. CD4+ and CD8+ T cells, including naive and memory subsets, were sorted by FACS using a FACSAria II. Genomic DNA was the input for TRB sequencing, which was run either with the immunoSEQ assay at survey resolution or with the hsTCRB kit. The authors processed their data as follows. The immunoSEQ software handled the initial read processing, while the LymphoSeq R package was used for the repertoire analyses. Clonality was computed as 1 minus normalized Shannon entropy, and a Gini coefficient was also calculated for each TRB dataset. To infer phenotypes in unsorted samples, TRB sequences from sorted subsets of the recipient or donor were mapped onto unsorted samples from the same recipient. Drawn from immuneACCESS, this table holds only the in-frame rearrangements with V and J called that TCRdb kept. Clones are partly lost; checked studies trace under half to an unresolved V gene and leave the rest unexplained. D and trimming come from the DNA, and the V and J calls and clone size come from that table. Within this sample are about 31,000 clones, with 75% to 95% of them counted one time only. Of the sample, roughly 0.096% is held by the ten largest clones.

The specimen was naive CD4+ T cells sorted from blood. The clonotype originates from a man aged 25 to 40 in good health and a related stem cell transplant donor.

The bases are TGTGCCAGCAGTGAAACCGCCCCGGGATCCTACGAGCAGTACTTC. Its amino acids are CASSETAPGSYEQYF. The V and J genes are TRBV6-1 and TRBJ2-7, with TRBD2 as a weak D call on 5 bases. CDR1 and CDR2, looked up from the germline V gene, are MNHNS and SASEGT. Its CDR3 holds 15 amino acids, cysteine through phenylalanine. The kept DNA is CDR3 alone, 45 bases in frame from the first base. V and J lose 2 bases and 1 base, and a span of 12 bases separates them.